These 16 T cell receptor beta chains were all obtained from the same sample, sequenced in a study of technical replicates of blood from several donors (dated by TCRdb to about 2017). Receptor amplification or capture employed the immunoSEQ multiplex PCR assay. Drawn from immuneACCESS, this table holds only the in-frame rearrangements with V and J called that TCRdb kept. Clones are partly lost; checked studies trace under half to an unresolved V gene and leave the rest unexplained. The sample table contains 80,000 to 100,000 clones; only one count was recorded for roughly 96% of them. The top ten constitute more than 0.2% of the sample. The sample was T cells isolated from PBMCs. The receptors originated from a human donor in good health.

Only one count was recorded for this clone. The chain's CDR3 is CASSFEYSGDQPQHF. The CDR3 region has the DNA TGTGCCAGCAGCTTCGAATACAGCGGCGATCAGCCCCAGCATTTT. This chain links TRBV7-8 with TRBJ1-5; no definite D call. The CDR3 runs to 15 residues. Germline CDR1 and CDR2: SGHVS and FQNEAQ. Trimming shortened V by 3 bases and J by 5 bases, and 14 bases separated the two germline ends.

The chain carries TRBV19 and TRBJ1-2, with TRBD1 matching 7 bases. The CDR3 has 14 amino acids. J was trimmed by 4 bases and V by 8 bases; bases with no gene match: 10. Germline values: CDR1 LNHDA, CDR2 SQIVND (reference sequence). As DNA, the CDR3 is TGTGCCAGTCGAGACAGGGAACCTCTCTATGGCTACACCTTC. This gives the protein CASRDREPLYGYTF.

The gene calls are TRBV5-6 and TRBJ1-1, with no clear D. CDR1 SGHDT and CDR2 YYEEEE come from the germline V gene. Trimming left V 1 base short and J 6 bases short, with 13 bases between. The CDR3 totals 14 residues. For the CDR3, the DNA is TGTGCCAGCAGCTTGTTGGGCATTTATGCTGAAGCTTTCTTT. It is translated as CASSLLGIYAEAFF.

V and J are TRBV5-1 and TRBJ2-7; D ambiguous. This CDR3 region has 14 residues. The V end lost 0 bases, the J end lost 6 bases, and 13 bases lay between the germline ends. Germline assignment: CDR1 SGHRS and CDR2 YFSETQ. CDR3 in amino acids: CASSLAAPPLEQYF. The CDR3 coding sequence is TGCGCCAGCAGCTTGGCCGCGCCGCCCCTCGAGCAGTACTTC.

The chain couples TRBV5-4 to TRBJ2-7, with 8 bases aligning to TRBD1. The V and J ends lost 4 bases and 5 bases, in that order; junction bases with no gene match: 8. Germline V gene data show CDR1 as SGHNT and CDR2 as YYREEE (reference sequence). CDR3 length equals 14 residues. The CDR3 reads CASSRRAGGDEQYF. The CDR3 DNA follows: TGTGCCAGCAGCCGTAGGGCAGGGGGCGACGAGCAGTACTTC.

This clone was recorded a few times. The chain couples TRBV30 to TRBJ1-1; 7 bases are shared with TRBD1. Per the germline V gene, CDR1 is GTSNPN and CDR2 is SVGIG (reference sequence). V was pared by 2 bases and J by 5 bases, with 5 bases of the junction left unmatched. The CDR3 loop spans 13 amino acids. The CDR3 DNA follows: TGTGCCTGGAGTCGACAGGGCGATACTGAAGCTTTCTTT. It specifies CAWSRQGDTEAFF.

This clone came up a few times. The chain uses TRBV19 and TRBJ1-1, with 8 bases lining up with TRBD1. Germline V lookup: CDR1 LNHDA, CDR2 SQIVND (reference sequence). The CDR3 sequence is 15 residues long. After removal of 4 bases from V and 0 bases from J, the junction contained 4 bases not matched to a gene. Here the CDR3 DNA reads TGTGCCAGTAGTACAAGACAGGGGATGAACACTGAAGCTTTCTTT. Its protein product is CASSTRQGMNTEAFF.

This chain uses TRBV19 with TRBJ2-4, with no clear D. The CDR3 extends over 15 amino acids. V gave up 3 bases and J gave up 4 bases, with 13 bases separating them. The V gene's germline CDR1 is LNHDA and CDR2 SQIVND (reference sequence). CDR3 region: CASSISAGSKNIQYF. The CDR3 nucleotides read TGTGCCAGTAGTATCAGCGCCGGGTCGAAAAACATTCAGTACTTC.

This rearrangement joins TRBV27 to TRBJ1-2, with TRBD1 matching over 9 bases. The CDR3 has 14 amino acids. Germline CDR1 is MNHEY and CDR2 is SMNVEV (reference sequence). The junction had 9 bases not matched to a gene; V was cut back by 5 bases and J by 8 bases. This chain's CDR3 is CASSTPGQGRGYTF. The CDR3 nucleotides read TGTGCCAGCAGTACACCGGGACAGGGTCGGGGCTACACCTTC.

CDR3 DNA: TGTGCCAGCAGTGAACTATGGACAGGGGACAATGAGCAGTTCTTC. Protein product: CASSELWTGDNEQFF. The gene calls are TRBV6-1 and TRBJ2-1, with 9 nucleotides matching TRBD1. This CDR3 is 15 amino acids long. CDR1 MNHNS and CDR2 SASEGT come from the germline V gene. V lost 2 bases and J lost 5; bases outside the gene matches: 4.

This chain joins TRBV6-4 and TRBJ2-1; 10 bases agree with TRBD1. The CDR3 is 16 residues long. Per the germline V gene, CDR1 is MRHNA and CDR2 is SNTAGT. J was trimmed by 1 base and V by 4 bases; bases with no gene match: 4. The CDR3 is CASSAGGQGSYNEQFF. CDR3 bases: TGTGCCAGCAGTGCGGGGGGACAGGGGTCCTACAATGAGCAGTTCTTC.

This rearrangement joins TRBV7-6 to TRBJ1-1, with D perhaps TRBD1 (6 bases). Germline CDR1 SGHVS, CDR2 FNYEAQ. This CDR3 has 15 residues. V dropped 1 base and J dropped 2 bases, with 11 bases sitting between them. The CDR3 spells CASSLVSDSNTEAFF. For the CDR3, the DNA is TGTGCCAGCAGCTTAGTTTCGGACAGCAACACTGAAGCTTTCTTT. Supplemented by reference TRBV7-6 and TRBJ1-1, the full variable domain reads GAGVSQSPRYKVTKRGQDVALRCDPISGHVSLYWYRQALGQGPEFLTYFNYEAQQDKSGLPNDRFSAERPEGSISTLTIQRTEQRDSAMYRCASSLVSDSNTEAFFGQGTRLTVV.

V is TRBV14 and J is TRBJ2-4, with D maybe TRBD1 (5 bases). CDR1 and CDR2 (germline): SGHDN, FVKESK. The CDR3 loop spans 14 amino acids. V was pared by 5 bases and J by 6 bases, with 14 bases between. This CDR3 is CASSSSAGPNIQYF. The CDR3 DNA reads as TGTGCCAGCAGCTCATCGGCAGGGCCAAACATTCAGTACTTC. The full variable domain, in which reference TRBV14 and TRBJ2-4 provide the parts outside the CDR3, is EAGVTQFPSHSVIEKGQTVTLRCDPISGHDNLYWYRRVMGKEIKFLLHFVKESKQDESGMPNNRFLAERTGGTYSTLKVQPAELEDSGVYFCASSSSAGPNIQYFGAGTRLSVL.

CDR3 in amino acids: CASSKEPPRHVNQPQHF. The CDR3 DNA reads TGTGCCAGCAGCAAGGAACCCCCCCGACACGTCAATCAGCCCCAGCATTTT. The J gene is TRBJ1-5, the V gene TRBV28; D is unclear. Per germline, CDR1 MDHEN and CDR2 SYDVKM. Trimming stripped 6 bases from V and 3 bases from J, with 21 bases between. The CDR3 consists of 17 residues. Combining the CDR3 with reference TRBV28 and TRBJ1-5 gives the whole variable domain DVKVTQSSRYLVKRTGEKVFLECVQDMDHENMFWYRQDPGLGLRLIYFSYDVKMKEKGDIPEGYSVSREKKERFSLILESASTNQTSMYLCASSKEPPRHVNQPQHFGDGTRLSIL.

This sequence joins TRBV25-1 and TRBJ2-6; 7 nucleotides match TRBD1. After removal of 5 bases from V and 2 bases from J, the junction contained 12 bases not matched to a gene. The CDR3 extends over 18 amino acids. Per the germline V gene, CDR1 is MGHDK and CDR2 is SYGVNS. CDR3 DNA: TGTGCCAGCAGTCTCGCCCTCGGGACAGTTACTGGGGCCAACGTCCTGACTTTC. Its protein is CASSLALGTVTGANVLTF.

This chain joins TRBV7-3 and TRBJ1-1, with 8 bases identical to TRBD1. CDR1 and CDR2 (germline): SGHTA, FQGTGA. This CDR3 contains 14 residues. V was pared by 3 bases and J by 4 bases, with 4 bases of the junction left unmatched. CDR3 in DNA: TGTGCCAGCAGCTTTTTTCAGGGGGCCACTGAAGCTTTCTTT. It specifies CASSFFQGATEAFF.